This entry lists 21 T cell receptor beta chains sequenced from one sample in a study of cytomegalovirus exposure and HLA in healthy donors. In the PCR, 60 Vbeta and 13 Jbeta primers were used. Sequencing used immunoSEQ multiplex PCR; TCRdb keeps in-frame clones, though not all of them. The sample yields tens of thousands of clones, over 75% seen once. The sample consisted of PBMCs. These receptor sequences come from a girl aged 2-15 years in good health and CMV-seropositive.

CDR3: CSVGHLAGELFF. CDR3 sequence (DNA): TGCAGCGTGGGACATTTGGCCGGGGAGCTGTTTTTT. The chain couples TRBV29-1 to TRBJ2-2, with D perhaps TRBD1 (6 bases). The germline V gene has CDR1 SQVTM and CDR2 ANQGSEA. V was clipped by 6 bases and J by 6 bases, with 11 bases between them. CDR3 length: 12 residues.

The chain is built from TRBV5-1 and TRBJ2-1, with TRBD1 matching 9 bases. This CDR3 contains 14 residues. Trimming at V came to 4 bases and at J to 7 bases, leaving 6 bases not matched to a gene. Germline V gene lookup returns CDR1 SGHRS and CDR2 YFSETQ. As DNA, the CDR3 is TGCGCCAGCAGCCGGGGACAGGGTTTTAATGAGCAGTTCTTC. It encodes CASSRGQGFNEQFF.

This clone has just one count. The chain combines TRBV18 with TRBJ1-4, with D tentatively TRBD1 (5 bases). V dropped 3 bases and J dropped 5 bases, with 16 bases sitting between them. The CDR3 has 16 residues. Germline CDR1 reads KGHSH; CDR2 reads LQKENI. CDR3 amino acids: CASSPSPGRANEKLFF. Written as DNA, the CDR3 is TGTGCCAGCTCACCGTCGCCGGGCAGGGCCAATGAAAAACTGTTTTTT.

The gene calls are TRBV29-1 and TRBJ1-2, with unresolved D. Germline V gene lookup returns CDR1 SQVTM and CDR2 ANQGSEA. Trimming removed 7 bases at V and 4 bases at J, with 16 bases between. The length of the CDR3 is 13 residues. CDR3 DNA sequence: TGCAGCGCCGCGGCCCCGGACTCCTATGGCTACACCTTC. It yields the protein CSAAAPDSYGYTF.

The chain employs TRBV19 and TRBJ2-7; tentatively, D is TRBD1 (6 bases). Trimming cost V 3 bases and J 1 base, with 25 bases left between them. Looked up from germline, CDR1 is LNHDA and CDR2 is SQIVND (reference sequence). The CDR3 consists of 19 residues. Here the CDR3 reads CASSMASTGHRGPSYEQYF. The CDR3 DNA follows: TGTGCCAGTAGTATGGCCTCGACAGGACACCGAGGGCCTTCCTACGAGCAGTACTTC. Looking up the rest from reference TRBV19 and TRBJ2-7 gives the full variable domain: DGGITQSPKYLFRKEGQNVTLSCEQNLNHDAMYWYRQDPGQGLRLIYYSQIVNDFQKGDIAEGYSVSREKKESFPLTVTSAQKNPTAFYLCASSMASTGHRGPSYEQYFGPGTRLTVT.

The chain employs TRBV5-1 and TRBJ2-1, with 10 nucleotides matching TRBD2. V was pared by 2 bases and J by 7 bases, with 6 bases of the junction left unmatched. Germline V gene data show CDR1 as SGHRS and CDR2 as YFSETQ. This CDR3 has 15 amino acids. This CDR3 is CASSLVAGGFNEQFF. The CDR3 DNA sequence: TGCGCCAGCAGCTTAGTAGCGGGAGGTTTTAATGAGCAGTTCTTC.

The gene calls are TRBV28 and TRBJ1-5, with D possibly being TRBD1 (5 bases). Trimming stripped 6 bases from V and 6 bases from J, with 15 bases between. Germline loops: CDR1 MDHEN, CDR2 SYDVKM. The CDR3 sequence is 14 residues long. CDR3 DNA: TGTGCCAGCAGACTCGGGGGGGACGGTCAGCCCCAGCATTTT. It specifies CASRLGGDGQPQHF.

The chain carries TRBV27 and TRBJ2-7, with D possibly TRBD1 on 6 matching bases. V was cut by 4 bases and J by 1 base, with 8 bases left in between. The CDR3 contains 13 residues. Looked up from germline, CDR1 is MNHEY and CDR2 is SMNVEV (reference sequence). The CDR3, as DNA: TGTGCCAGCAGTTCCGGACAGTCCTACGAGCAGTACTTC. As protein: CASSSGQSYEQYF.

J is TRBJ2-1 and V is TRBV28; 10 bases fit TRBD2. There are 19 residues in the CDR3. CDR1 MDHEN and CDR2 SYDVKM come from the germline V gene. J lost 1 base, V lost 4 bases, and 13 bases had no gene match. CDR3 protein: CASSYPPSGSPGSYNEQFF. DNA for the CDR3: TGTGCCAGCAGTTATCCCCCTAGCGGGAGCCCCGGATCCTACAATGAGCAGTTCTTC.

The chain links TRBV6-5 to TRBJ1-1, with unresolved D. The CDR3 covers 11 residues. Germline CDR1 and CDR2: MNHEY and SVGAGI. V dropped 6 bases and J dropped 3 bases, with 5 bases sitting between them. The DNA for the CDR3 is TGTGCCAGCAGGAGGGACACTGAAGCTTTCTTT. Translation: CASRRDTEAFF.

The chain employs TRBV27 and TRBJ1-2; weak D call: TRBD1 (5 bases). The V end lost 3 bases, the J end lost 9 bases, and 11 bases lay between the germline ends. The CDR3 length is 12 residues. Germline loops: CDR1 MNHEY, CDR2 SMNVEV (reference sequence). CDR3 sequence: CASSLGGRSYTF. The CDR3 DNA is TGTGCCAGCAGTTTGGGGGGACGGAGCTACACCTTC.

This clone has a single count. J is TRBJ2-3 and V is TRBV6-1; TRBD2 might be the D (5 bases). Germline-derived CDR1 and CDR2 are MNHNS and SASEGT. The CDR3 runs to 15 residues. V dropped 3 bases and J dropped 2 bases, with 12 bases sitting between them. In DNA form, the CDR3 reads TGTGCCAGCAGTGATGGGTTCCGGGACACAGATACGCAGTATTTT. Translating gives CASSDGFRDTDTQYF.

The chain links TRBV18 to TRBJ2-7; D may be TRBD2 (5 bases). The ends were cut back, 1 base at V and 4 bases at J, with 17 bases in the middle. This CDR3 is built from 16 residues. Per germline, CDR1 KGHSH and CDR2 LQKENI. CDR3 sequence (DNA): TGTGCCAGCTCACCACGCAAAAGCGGATCGCCTTACGAGCAGTACTTC. This sequence encodes CASSPRKSGSPYEQYF.

The genes are TRBV4-1 and TRBJ2-7; 12 bases line up with TRBD1. The CDR3 totals 15 residues. Germline-derived CDR1 and CDR2 are MGHRA and YSYEKL. V shed 4 bases, J shed 4 bases, and the junction held 5 bases outside the gene matches. CDR3 sequence reads: CASSLEGQGAYEQYF. The CDR3 bases are TGCGCCAGCAGCCTAGAGGGACAGGGGGCTTACGAGCAGTACTTC.

The chain uses TRBV30 and TRBJ1-2, with TRBD1 matching over 11 bases. V gave up 3 bases and J gave up 10 bases; unmatched junction bases: 7. The CDR3 has 13 amino acids. Looked up from germline, CDR1 is GTSNPN and CDR2 is SVGIG (reference sequence). The CDR3 nucleotides are TGTGCCTGGAGCGCACGGGACAGGGGGACCTACACCTTC. Encoded protein: CAWSARDRGTYTF. Full variable domain (outside the CDR3, taken from reference TRBV30 and TRBJ1-2): SQTIHQWPATLVQPVGSPLSLECTVEGTSNPNLYWYRQAAGRGLQLLFYSVGIGQISSEVPQNLSASRPQDRQFILSSKKLLLSDSGFYLCAWSARDRGTYTFGSGTRLTVV.

This clone showed up just once. The chain couples TRBV10-1 to TRBJ2-3; 13 bases map to TRBD2. The CDR3 has 15 amino acids. CDR1 is WNHNN, CDR2 SYGVQD, per germline (reference sequence). J lost 4 bases, V lost 5 bases, and 3 bases had no gene match. As DNA, the CDR3 is TGCGCCAGCAGTACTAGCGGGAGGGCCTCAGATACGCAGTATTTT. Amino acid sequence: CASSTSGRASDTQYF.

This clone showed up just once. The chain joins TRBV28 to TRBJ2-7, with TRBD2 matching 9 bases. The J segment lost 3 bases and the V segment lost 4 bases, leaving 13 bases of the junction unmatched. Looked up from germline, CDR1 is MDHEN and CDR2 is SYDVKM. The CDR3 is made up of 17 amino acids. This chain's CDR3 is CASSSNLPGTSYYEQYF. As DNA, the CDR3 is TGTGCCAGCAGTTCGAACCTACCCGGGACTAGCTACTACGAGCAGTACTTC.

The chain combines TRBV29-1 with TRBJ2-7; the D gene is possibly TRBD1 (7 bases). V was cut by 6 bases and J by 2 bases, with 23 bases left in between. This CDR3 contains 16 residues. Germline loops: CDR1 SQVTM, CDR2 ANQGSEA. The CDR3 spells CSVLTGRSWSAYEQYF. The CDR3 coding sequence is TGCAGCGTCTTGACAGGGAGGTCGTGGTCCGCCTACGAGCAGTACTTC.

This chain connects TRBV28 to TRBJ1-1, with D unclear. This CDR3 has 14 residues. Germline values: CDR1 MDHEN, CDR2 SYDVKM. Trimming pared 3 bases from V and 0 bases from J, leaving 8 bases between. The CDR3 sequence: CASSLPGMNTEAFF. The DNA for the CDR3 is TGTGCCAGCAGTTTGCCAGGTATGAACACTGAAGCTTTCTTT.

The chain links TRBV28 to TRBJ1-4; no clear D gene. The CDR3 totals 14 residues. CDR1 is MDHEN, CDR2 SYDVKM, per germline. Trimming stripped 10 bases from V and 7 bases from J, with 19 bases between. The CDR3 is CATQRQRGSEKLFF. DNA of the CDR3: TGTGCCACCCAAAGACAAAGAGGGTCTGAAAAACTGTTTTTT.

The chain couples TRBV6-5 to TRBJ1-3; the D is unclear. Germline CDR1 and CDR2: MNHEY and SVGAGI. The CDR3 covers 16 residues. Deletions cut 5 bases from V and 4 bases from J, with 18 bases between. CDR3 in DNA: TGTGCCAGCAGTAACTTCCGTGGAGGAACAGGAAACACCATATATTTT. This sequence encodes CASSNFRGGTGNTIYF.